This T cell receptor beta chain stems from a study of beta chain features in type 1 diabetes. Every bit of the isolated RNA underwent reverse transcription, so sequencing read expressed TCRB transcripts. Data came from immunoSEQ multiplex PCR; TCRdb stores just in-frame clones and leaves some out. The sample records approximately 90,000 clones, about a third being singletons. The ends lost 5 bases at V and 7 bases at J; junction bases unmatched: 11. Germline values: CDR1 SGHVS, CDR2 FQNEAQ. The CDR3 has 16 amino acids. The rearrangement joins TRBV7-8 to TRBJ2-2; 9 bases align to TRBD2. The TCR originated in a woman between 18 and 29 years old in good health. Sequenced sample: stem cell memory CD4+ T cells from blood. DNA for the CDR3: TGTGCCAGCAGCCCCGCGGGCGGGGGGGTAGTCGGGGAGCTGTTTTTT. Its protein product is CASSPAGGGVVGELFF.